Each of the 15 T cell receptor beta chains below was sequenced from the same sample in a study of multiple sclerosis patients with progressive multifocal leukoencephalopathy. Data came from immunoSEQ multiplex PCR; TCRdb stores just in-frame clones and leaves some out. The sample holds more than 30,000 clones, around 91% seen once. The sample's time point: before natalizumab initiation. The specimen sequenced was PBMCs. Source of these receptors: a human donor with multiple sclerosis.

The genes are TRBV5-6 and TRBJ1-1; D possibly corresponds to TRBD1 (6 bases). Germline V gene data show CDR1 as SGHDT and CDR2 as YYEEEE. V lost 2 bases and J lost 3, with 14 bases in between. The CDR3 runs 15 residues. The CDR3 sequence: CASSLGGTRDTEAFF. The DNA of the CDR3 is TGTGCCAGCAGCTTAGGGGGGACCAGGGACACTGAAGCTTTCTTT.

The chain carries TRBV4-2 and TRBJ2-1; no firm D call. The CDR3 spans 15 residues. Per germline, CDR1 LGHNA and CDR2 YNFKEQ. Trimming cost V 0 bases and J 5 bases, with 11 bases left between them. The CDR3 protein is CASSQDSRRNNEQFF. Written as DNA, the CDR3 is TGTGCCAGCAGCCAAGATTCTCGACGGAACAATGAGCAGTTCTTC.

This chain links TRBV28 with TRBJ2-3, with D perhaps given as TRBD1 or TRBD2 (5 bases each). The CDR3 has 17 residues. Germline-derived CDR1 and CDR2 are MDHEN and SYDVKM. The V gene lost 4 bases and the J gene lost 0 bases, with 17 bases spanning the gap. The CDR3 region is CASSSPPRGGSTDTQYF. In DNA, the CDR3 is TGTGCCAGCAGTTCCCCCCCGAGGGGCGGTAGCACAGATACGCAGTATTTT. Full variable domain (rest looked up from reference TRBV28 and TRBJ2-3): DVKVTQSSRYLVKRTGEKVFLECVQDMDHENMFWYRQDPGLGLRLIYFSYDVKMKEKGDIPEGYSVSREKKERFSLILESASTNQTSMYLCASSSPPRGGSTDTQYFGPGTRLTVL.

This sequence joins TRBV4-2 and TRBJ1-1; no reliable D call. V was cut by 1 base and J by 6 bases, with 9 bases left in between. Germline CDR1 is LGHNA and CDR2 is YNFKEQ. The CDR3 consists of 13 residues. CDR3 coding DNA: TGTGCCAGCAGCCAAGTAGGGTACTCTGAAGCTTTCTTT. Residues: CASSQVGYSEAFF.

The chain couples TRBV6-1 to TRBJ2-1; D call uncertain. This CDR3 has 12 amino acids. CDR1 is MNHNS and CDR2 is SASEGT in the germline V gene. The ends were cut back, 6 bases at V and 3 bases at J, with 6 bases in the middle. The CDR3 nucleotides read TGTGCCAGCAGGCTAGGCTACAATGAGCAGTTCTTC. As protein: CASRLGYNEQFF.

This rearrangement joins TRBV5-1 to TRBJ1-2; possible D gene TRBD1, 6 bases. CDR3 length: 14 amino acids. Trimming cost V 5 bases and J 2 bases, with 13 bases left between them. In germline, CDR1 is SGHRS, CDR2 YFSETQ. CDR3 loop: CASSQGTQNYGYTF. Written as DNA, the CDR3 is TGCGCCAGCAGTCAAGGGACACAGAACTATGGCTACACCTTC.

The chain uses TRBV6-4 and TRBJ2-2, with 8 bases aligning to TRBD2. Trimming at V came to 3 bases and at J to 3 bases, leaving 0 bases not matched to a gene. Germline assignment: CDR1 MRHNA and CDR2 SNTAGT. The CDR3 contains 14 residues. CDR3 in DNA: TGTGCCAGCAGTGAGACTAGCGACACCGGGGAGCTGTTTTTT. Residues: CASSETSDTGELFF.

The chain combines TRBV5-1 with TRBJ1-3; 9 bases fit TRBD1. CDR3 length equals 15 residues. The ends lost 4 bases at V and 4 bases at J; junction bases unmatched: 6. The V gene's germline CDR1 is SGHRS and CDR2 YFSETQ. The CDR3 DNA reads TGCGCCAGCAGCGCAGACAGGGGGTCCGGAAACACCATATATTTT. Translating gives CASSADRGSGNTIYF.

This chain links TRBV7-6 with TRBJ2-3, with 9 bases matching TRBD1. CDR1 is SGHVS and CDR2 is FNYEAQ in the germline V gene. The CDR3 extends over 16 amino acids. The junction had 7 bases not matched to a gene; V was cut back by 5 bases and J by 1 base. DNA of the CDR3: TGTGCCAGCAGCCGCAACAGGGGGCTTCGCACAGATACGCAGTATTTT. It is translated as CASSRNRGLRTDTQYF.

This rearrangement joins TRBV4-1 to TRBJ2-5; D gene uncertain. Trimming left V 0 bases short and J 5 bases short, with 4 bases between. CDR1 and CDR2 (germline): MGHRA, YSYEKL. This CDR3 comprises 12 residues. CDR3 DNA: TGCGCCAGCAGCCAAGAGTGGGAGACCCAGTACTTC. Its translation is CASSQEWETQYF.

The chain combines TRBV28 with TRBJ2-3, with D perhaps TRBD1 or TRBD2 (6 bases each). The CDR3 runs 13 residues. Trimming removed 6 bases at V and 8 bases at J, with 15 bases between. CDR1 is MDHEN and CDR2 is SYDVKM in the germline V gene. The CDR3 DNA sequence: TGTGCCAGCAGCCCGGGGGCCAACGGTACGCAGTATTTT. Protein sequence: CASSPGANGTQYF.

Remarks on this clone: This specimen includes other DNA sequences encoding the same CDR3. V usage is TRBV10-3 and J usage is TRBJ2-1; D uncertain. Germline V CDR1 and CDR2: ENHRY, SYGVKD. V lost 6 bases to trimming and J lost 6 bases, with 15 bases between them. CDR3 size: 14 residues. The CDR3 sequence is CAISRQTEFNEQFF. CDR3 DNA sequence: TGTGCCATCAGCCGGCAGACTGAGTTCAATGAGCAGTTCTTC.

CDR3 sequence reads: CAISGGIGSYEQYF. The CDR3 coding sequence is TGTGCCATCAGTGGTGGCATTGGCTCCTACGAGCAGTACTTC. The rearrangement joins TRBV10-3 to TRBJ2-7, with D unresolved. CDR1 is ENHRY and CDR2 is SYGVKD in the germline V gene. Trimming stripped 4 bases from V and 0 bases from J, with 10 bases between. The CDR3 spans 14 residues.

This clone was counted a single time. The sample holds other DNA sequences that translate to the same CDR3. V is TRBV5-8 and J is TRBJ2-7, with TRBD2 matching over 10 bases. J lost 5 bases, V lost 0 bases, and 5 bases had no gene match. The germline V gene encodes CDR1 SGHTS and CDR2 YDEGEE. The CDR3 has 15 amino acids. The CDR3 loop is CASSLGTSGTDEQYF. The CDR3, as DNA: TGTGCCAGCAGCTTGGGCACTAGCGGGACGGACGAGCAGTACTTC.

The genes are TRBV13 and TRBJ2-5; perhaps TRBD1 as D (5 bases). TRBJ2-7 matches the DNA end more closely, so the J call is doubtful. Germline loops: CDR1 PRHDT, CDR2 FYEKMQ (reference sequence). The CDR3 contains 14 residues. DNA for the CDR3: TGTGCCAGCAGCTTAGGCGCAGGGCCCTACGAGCAGTACTTC. As protein: CASSLGAGPYEQYF.